The clone carrying this T cell receptor beta chain was seen a handful of times. The data stem from a study of blood T cell repertoires in COVID-19. Clones were read by immunoSEQ multiplex PCR, and TCRdb kept only the in-frame ones, dropping some. The repertoire holds roughly 71,000 clones, with about 80% as singletons. V was trimmed by 1 base and J by 6 bases, leaving 9 bases between them. Germline-derived CDR1 and CDR2 are SGHTA and FQGNSA. The length of the CDR3 is 13 residues. The sequencing sample was made of peripheral blood. The sequence was collected from a man aged 65 to 79 who had recovered from COVID-19. V gene TRBV7-2 combines with J gene TRBJ1-1; D gene uncertain. The CDR3 bases are TGTGCCAGCAGCTTAGGGAGGGCAGCTGAAGCTTTCTTT. Amino acid sequence: CASSLGRAAEAFF.